This TCR beta chain was sequenced in a study of cytomegalovirus exposure and HLA in healthy donors. CDR1 is MDHEN, CDR2 SYDVKM, per germline. The V gene end was trimmed by 4 bases and the J gene end by 0 bases; junction bases not matched to a gene: 6. This CDR3 comprises 15 residues. In the PCR, 60 Vbeta and 13 Jbeta primers were used. Data came from immunoSEQ multiplex PCR; TCRdb stores just in-frame clones and leaves some out. Of about 130,000 clones in the sample, around 77% were seen once. About this clone itself: What it binds is unknown. This same CDR3 is encoded by further DNA sequences in the sample.

Study-level points and caveats: Relative to the approximately 670-donor mean, N-insertions were reportedly fewer in an Asian-associated ancestry cluster in a later analysis. Reportedly, HLA-A and HLA-B alleles of most subjects were accurately predicted from TCR beta. An analysis that came later showed most CMV-associated TCR beta chains appearing HLA-restricted. Sequence variants that were highly shared formed a cluster that was likely a sequencing artifact.

The chain carries TRBV28 and TRBJ2-7; 7 positions agree with TRBD2. This receptor was identified in a man aged 50 to 60 in good health and CMV-seronegative. Sequencing was performed on PBMCs. The CDR3 DNA reads TGTGCCAGCAGTTCCCCCGGGGGGAGCTCCTACGAGCAGTACTTC. Its protein product is CASSSPGGSSYEQYF.